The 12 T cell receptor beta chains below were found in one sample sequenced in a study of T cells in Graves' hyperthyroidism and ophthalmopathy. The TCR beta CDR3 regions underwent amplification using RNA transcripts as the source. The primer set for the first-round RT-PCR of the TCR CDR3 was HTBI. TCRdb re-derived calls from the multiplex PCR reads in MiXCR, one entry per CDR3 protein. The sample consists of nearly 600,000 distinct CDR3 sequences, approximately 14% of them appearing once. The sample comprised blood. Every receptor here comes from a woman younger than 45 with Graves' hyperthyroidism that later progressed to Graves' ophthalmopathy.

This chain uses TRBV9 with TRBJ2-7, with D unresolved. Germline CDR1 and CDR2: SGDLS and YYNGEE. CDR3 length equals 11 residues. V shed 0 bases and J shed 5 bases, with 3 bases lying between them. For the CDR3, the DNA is TGTGCCAGCAGCGTAGTCGACGAGCAGTACTTC. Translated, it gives CASSVVDEQYF.

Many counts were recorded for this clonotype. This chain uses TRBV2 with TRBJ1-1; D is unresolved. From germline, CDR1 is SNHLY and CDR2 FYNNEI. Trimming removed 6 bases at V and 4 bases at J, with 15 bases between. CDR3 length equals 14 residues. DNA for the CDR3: TGTGCCAGCAGCAACCTCCTCGTTAGCACTGAAGCTTTCTTT. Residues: CASSNLLVSTEAFF.

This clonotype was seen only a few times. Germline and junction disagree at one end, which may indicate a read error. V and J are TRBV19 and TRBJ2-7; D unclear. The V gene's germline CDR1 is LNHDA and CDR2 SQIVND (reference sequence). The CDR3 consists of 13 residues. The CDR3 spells CAGSSGFRSEQYF. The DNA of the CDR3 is TGTGCCGGTAGTAGTGGCTTTAGGTCGGAGCAGTACTTC.

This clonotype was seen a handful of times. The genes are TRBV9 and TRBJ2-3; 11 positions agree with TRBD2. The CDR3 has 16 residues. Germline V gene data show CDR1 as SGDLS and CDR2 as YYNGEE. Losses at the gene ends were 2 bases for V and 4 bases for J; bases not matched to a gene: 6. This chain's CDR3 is CASSVQGLAASDTQYF. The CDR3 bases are TGTGCCAGCAGCGTTCAGGGACTAGCGGCGTCAGATACGCAGTATTTT.

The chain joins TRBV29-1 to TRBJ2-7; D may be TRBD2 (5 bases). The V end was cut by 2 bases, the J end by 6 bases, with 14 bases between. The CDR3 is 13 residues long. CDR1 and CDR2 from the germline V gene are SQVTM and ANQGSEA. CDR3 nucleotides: TGCAGCGTTGAACGGACCCTTGCGGGCGAGCAGTACTTC. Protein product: CSVERTLAGEQYF.

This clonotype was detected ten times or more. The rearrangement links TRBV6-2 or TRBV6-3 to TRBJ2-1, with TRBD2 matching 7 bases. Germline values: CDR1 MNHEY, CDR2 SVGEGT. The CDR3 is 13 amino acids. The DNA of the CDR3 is TGTTCACACGGCAGCGGGAATTACAATGAGCAGTTCTTC. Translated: CSHGSGNYNEQFF.

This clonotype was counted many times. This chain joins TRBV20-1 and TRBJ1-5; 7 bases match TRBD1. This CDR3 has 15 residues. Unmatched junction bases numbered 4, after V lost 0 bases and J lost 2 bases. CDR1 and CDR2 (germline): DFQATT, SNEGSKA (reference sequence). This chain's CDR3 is CSARDRGLGNQPQHF. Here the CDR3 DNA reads TGCAGTGCTAGAGATAGGGGGCTAGGCAATCAGCCCCAGCATTTT.

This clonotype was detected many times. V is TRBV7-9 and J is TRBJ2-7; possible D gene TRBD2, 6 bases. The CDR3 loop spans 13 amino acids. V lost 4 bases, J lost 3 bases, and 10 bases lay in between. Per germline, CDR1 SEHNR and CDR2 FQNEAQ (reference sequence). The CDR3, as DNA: TGTGCCAGCAGCTCCGGGACTCACTACGAGCAGTACTTC. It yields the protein CASSSGTHYEQYF.

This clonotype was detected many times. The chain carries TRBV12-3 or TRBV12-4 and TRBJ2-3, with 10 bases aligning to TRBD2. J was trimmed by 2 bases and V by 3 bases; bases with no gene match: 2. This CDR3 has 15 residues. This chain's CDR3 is CASSFLAGDTDTQYF. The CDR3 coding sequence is TGTGCCAGCAGTTTCCTAGCGGGAGACACAGATACGCAGTATTTT.

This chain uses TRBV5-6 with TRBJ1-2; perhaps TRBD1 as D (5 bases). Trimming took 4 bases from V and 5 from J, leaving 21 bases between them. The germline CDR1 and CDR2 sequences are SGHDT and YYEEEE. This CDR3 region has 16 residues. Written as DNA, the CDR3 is TGTGCCAGCAGCCTATGGGACGGACGATATCTTTATGGCTACACCTTC. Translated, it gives CASSLWDGRYLYGYTF.

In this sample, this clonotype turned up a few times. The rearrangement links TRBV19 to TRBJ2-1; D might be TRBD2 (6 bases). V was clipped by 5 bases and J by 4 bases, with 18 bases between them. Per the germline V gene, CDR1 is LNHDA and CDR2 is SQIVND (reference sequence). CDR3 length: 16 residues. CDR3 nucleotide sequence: TGTGCCAGTAGTTCCCGACGGGACTCGCAATACAATGAGCAGTTCTTC. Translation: CASSSRRDSQYNEQFF.

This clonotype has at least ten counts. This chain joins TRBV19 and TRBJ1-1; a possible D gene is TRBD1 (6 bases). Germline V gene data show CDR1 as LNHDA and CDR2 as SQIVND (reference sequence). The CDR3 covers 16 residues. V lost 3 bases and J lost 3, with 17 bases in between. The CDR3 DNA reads TGTGCCAGTAGTATGGAGATGGGGGAGGGGGACACTGAAGCTTTCTTT. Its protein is CASSMEMGEGDTEAFF.